This TCR beta chain was observed in a study of blood T cell repertoires in COVID-19. Study-level background: The United States, Italy and Spain were the sources of the acute and convalescent COVID-19 samples. The analysed material was cDNA or gDNA that came from T cells, B-cell-depleted T cells, or PBMCs.

The CDR3 sequence is 13 residues long. The V end lost 5 bases, the J end lost 4 bases, and 9 bases lay between the germline ends. In the original analysis: From reference gene primer amplification, estimates of nucleated cell counts were derived. Sequenced by immunoSEQ multiplex PCR; TCRdb stores in-frame clones only, minus some. From that table come the V and J calls and clone size; the DNA was used to work out D and trimming. The repertoire holds 150,000 to 200,000 clones, with roughly 79% as singletons. A few counts support this clone. This clonotype was obtained from a woman between 65 and 79 years old with acute or convalescent COVID-19. The sample comprised peripheral blood. This rearrangement joins TRBV12-3 or TRBV12-4 to TRBJ2-1; D gene unclear. The CDR3 sequence: CASSRLNYNEQFF. CDR3 DNA sequence: TGTGCCAGCAGTAGACTGAATTACAATGAGCAGTTCTTC.